The source of this TCR beta chain is a study of tumor-infiltrating lymphocytes in primary liver carcinoma. Study at large: These were node-negative, non-metastatic T1-T3 tumors of roughly 4 to 10 cm.

Study-wide results and caveats: When set against blood, tumors had a significantly higher top-250-clone fraction (p = 0.039). Only about 7.5-24% of top clones showed up in all five tumor regions.

Co-extracted RNA and DNA came from around 18-30 mg of unsorted bulk tissue. Five separate regions were sampled from each tumor. A primer matching the constant region was used to make TCR beta cDNA from about 500 ng of total RNA. Modified slightly, ARM-PCR produced TCR beta libraries over three nested multiplex PCR rounds. From the multiplex PCR reads, TCRdb called clonotypes with MiXCR, one entry per CDR3 protein. This table has roughly 53,000 distinct CDR3 sequences, around 79% appearing once. This clonotype has just one count. What it binds is not known. Compared with germline, one end of the junction differs, possibly owing to a read error. The sequencing input was liver tumor tissue from sampling region 2. This sample's subset: tumor region T2, inferior pole. This TCR derives from a man in his forties or fifties with primary liver carcinoma and hepatitis B virus infection.

Here the CDR3 DNA reads TGTACCAGCAGCTGGGGTAGGGCAGATACGCAGTATTTT. This translates into CTSSWGRADTQYF. This rearrangement joins TRBV11-3 to TRBJ2-3; D is uncertain. The CDR3 has 13 amino acids. Germline V CDR1 and CDR2: SGHNT, YENEEA.